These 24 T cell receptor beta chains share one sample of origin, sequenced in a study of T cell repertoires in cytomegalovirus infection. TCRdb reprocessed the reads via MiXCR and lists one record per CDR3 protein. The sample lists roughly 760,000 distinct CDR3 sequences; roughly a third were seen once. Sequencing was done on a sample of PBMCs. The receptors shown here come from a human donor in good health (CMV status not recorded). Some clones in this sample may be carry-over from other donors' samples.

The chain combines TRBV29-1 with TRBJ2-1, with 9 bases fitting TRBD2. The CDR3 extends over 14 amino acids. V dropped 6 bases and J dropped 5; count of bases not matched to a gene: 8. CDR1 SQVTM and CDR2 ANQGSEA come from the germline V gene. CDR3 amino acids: CSVGGLAKNNEQFF. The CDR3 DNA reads TGCAGCGTCGGTGGACTAGCGAAAAACAATGAGCAGTTCTTC.

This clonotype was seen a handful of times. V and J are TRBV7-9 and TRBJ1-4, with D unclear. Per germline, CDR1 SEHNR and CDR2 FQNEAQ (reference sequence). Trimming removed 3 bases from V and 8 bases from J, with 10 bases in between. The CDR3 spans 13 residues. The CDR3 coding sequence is TGTGCCAGCAGCTTTCGGTCTGGGGAAAAACTGTTTTTT. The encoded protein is CASSFRSGEKLFF.

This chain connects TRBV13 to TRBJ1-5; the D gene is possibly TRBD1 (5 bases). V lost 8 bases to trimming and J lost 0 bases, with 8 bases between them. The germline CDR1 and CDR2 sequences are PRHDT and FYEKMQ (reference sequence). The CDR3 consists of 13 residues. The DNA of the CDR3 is TGTGCCAGCGGGGGATTTAGCAATCAGCCCCAGCATTTT. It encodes CASGGFSNQPQHF.

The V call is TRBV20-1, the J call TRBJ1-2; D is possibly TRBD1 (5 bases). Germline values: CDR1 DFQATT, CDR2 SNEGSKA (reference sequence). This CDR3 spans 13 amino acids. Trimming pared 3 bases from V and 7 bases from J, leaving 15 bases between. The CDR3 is CSARIGGSGGYTF. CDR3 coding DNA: TGCAGTGCTAGGATCGGGGGATCAGGTGGCTACACCTTC.

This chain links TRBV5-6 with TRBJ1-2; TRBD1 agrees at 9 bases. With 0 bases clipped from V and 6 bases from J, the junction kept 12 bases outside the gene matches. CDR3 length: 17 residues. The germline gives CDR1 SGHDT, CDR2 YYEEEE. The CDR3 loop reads CASSLGDRDRLEDGYTF. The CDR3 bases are TGTGCCAGCAGCTTGGGGGACAGGGATCGTCTCGAGGATGGCTACACCTTC. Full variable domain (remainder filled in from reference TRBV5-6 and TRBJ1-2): DAGVTQSPTHLIKTRGQQVTLRCSPKSGHDTVSWYQQALGQGPQFIFQYYEEEERQRGNFPDRFSGHQFPNYSSELNVNALLLGDSALYLCASSLGDRDRLEDGYTFGSGTRLTVV.

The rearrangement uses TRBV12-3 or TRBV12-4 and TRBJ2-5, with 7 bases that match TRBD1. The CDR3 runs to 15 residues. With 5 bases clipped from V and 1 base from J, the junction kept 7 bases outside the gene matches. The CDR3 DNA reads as TGTGCCAGCAGTGGCTTCCGGGACAGCCAAGAGACCCAGTACTTC. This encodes CASSGFRDSQETQYF.

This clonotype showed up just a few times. The chain's CDR3 is CASSLAMITGWGTEAFF. The CDR3, as DNA: TGTGCCAGCAGCTTAGCGATGATAACAGGGTGGGGGACTGAAGCTTTCTTT. The chain links TRBV7-2 to TRBJ1-1; possibly TRBD1 for D (6 bases). Germline-derived CDR1 and CDR2 are SGHTA and FQGNSA. The CDR3 is 17 residues long. V was trimmed by 0 bases and J by 5 bases, leaving 19 bases between them.

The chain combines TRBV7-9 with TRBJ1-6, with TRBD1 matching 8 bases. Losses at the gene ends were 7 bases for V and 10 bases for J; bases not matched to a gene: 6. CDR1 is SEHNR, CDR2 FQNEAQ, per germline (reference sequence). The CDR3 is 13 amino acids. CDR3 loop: CASTGTGTSPLHF. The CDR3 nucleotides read TGTGCCAGCACCGGGACAGGCACATCACCCCTCCACTTT.

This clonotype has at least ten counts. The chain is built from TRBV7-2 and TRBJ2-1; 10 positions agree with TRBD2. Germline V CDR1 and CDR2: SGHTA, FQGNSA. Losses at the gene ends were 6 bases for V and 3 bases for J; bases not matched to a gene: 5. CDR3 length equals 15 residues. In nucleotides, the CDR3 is TGTGCCAGCAGTCTAGCGGGAGTCTTCTACAATGAGCAGTTCTTC. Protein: CASSLAGVFYNEQFF.

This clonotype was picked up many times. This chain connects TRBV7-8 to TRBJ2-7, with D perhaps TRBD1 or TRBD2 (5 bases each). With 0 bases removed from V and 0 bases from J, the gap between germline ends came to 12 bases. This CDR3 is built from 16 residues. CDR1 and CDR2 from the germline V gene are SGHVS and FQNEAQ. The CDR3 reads CASSLAGDRSSYEQYF. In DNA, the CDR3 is TGTGCCAGCAGCTTAGCGGGGGACCGAAGCTCCTACGAGCAGTACTTC.

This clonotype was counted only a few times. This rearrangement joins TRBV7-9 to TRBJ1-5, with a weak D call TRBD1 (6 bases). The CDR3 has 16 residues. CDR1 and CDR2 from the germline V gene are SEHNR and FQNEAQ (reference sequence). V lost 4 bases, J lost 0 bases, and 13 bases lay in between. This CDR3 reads CASSSWDTSSNQPQHF. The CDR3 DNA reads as TGTGCCAGCAGCTCATGGGACACAAGTAGCAATCAGCCCCAGCATTTT.

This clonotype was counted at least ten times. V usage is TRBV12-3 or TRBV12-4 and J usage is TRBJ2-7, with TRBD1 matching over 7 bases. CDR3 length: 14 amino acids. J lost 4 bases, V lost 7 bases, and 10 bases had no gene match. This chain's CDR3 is CASTEGRGRYEQYF. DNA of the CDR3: TGTGCCAGCACCGAAGGAAGGGGGCGGTACGAGCAGTACTTC.

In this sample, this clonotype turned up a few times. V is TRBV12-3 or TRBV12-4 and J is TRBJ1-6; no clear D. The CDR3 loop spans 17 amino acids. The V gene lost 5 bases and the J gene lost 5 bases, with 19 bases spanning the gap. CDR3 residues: CASSPTVPTEHNSPLHF. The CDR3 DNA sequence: TGTGCCAGCAGTCCCACAGTCCCGACCGAACATAATTCACCCCTCCACTTT.

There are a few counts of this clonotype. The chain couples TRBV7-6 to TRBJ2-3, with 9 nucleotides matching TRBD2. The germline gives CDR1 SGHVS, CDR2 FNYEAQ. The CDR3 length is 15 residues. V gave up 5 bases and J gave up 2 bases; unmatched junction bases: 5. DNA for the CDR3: TGTGCCAGCAGCGAAGCGGGGGGTAACACAGATACGCAGTATTTT. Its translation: CASSEAGGNTDTQYF.

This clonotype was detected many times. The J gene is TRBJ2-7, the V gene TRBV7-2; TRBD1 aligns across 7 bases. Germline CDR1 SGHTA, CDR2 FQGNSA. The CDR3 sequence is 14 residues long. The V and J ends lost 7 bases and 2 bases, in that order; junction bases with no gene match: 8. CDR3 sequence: CASTPWDRPYEQYF. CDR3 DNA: TGTGCCAGCACCCCGTGGGACAGACCCTACGAGCAGTACTTC.

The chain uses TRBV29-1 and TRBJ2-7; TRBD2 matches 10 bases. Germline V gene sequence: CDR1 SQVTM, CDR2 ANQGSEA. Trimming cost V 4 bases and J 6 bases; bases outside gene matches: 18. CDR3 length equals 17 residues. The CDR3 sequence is CSVAETSGVPLRTEQYF. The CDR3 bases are TGCAGCGTTGCGGAAACTAGCGGGGTTCCACTGCGGACCGAGCAGTACTTC.

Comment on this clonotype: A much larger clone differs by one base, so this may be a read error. CDR3 in DNA: TGTGCCAGCAGCTTAGTTCGGGGCTGTGAGGAGCAGTACTTC. This gives the protein CASSLVRGCEEQYF. This chain uses TRBV7-2 with TRBJ2-7; tentatively, D is TRBD1 or TRBD2 (5 bases each). V dropped 1 base and J dropped 7 bases, with 14 bases sitting between them. Germline-derived CDR1 and CDR2 are SGHTA and FQGNSA. The CDR3 extends over 14 amino acids.

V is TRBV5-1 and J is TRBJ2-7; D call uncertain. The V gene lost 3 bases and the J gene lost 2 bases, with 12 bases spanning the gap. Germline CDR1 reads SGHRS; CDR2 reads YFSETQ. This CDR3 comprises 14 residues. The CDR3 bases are TGCGCCAGCAGCTCGTGGACGGACGCCTACGAGCAGTACTTC. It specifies CASSSWTDAYEQYF.

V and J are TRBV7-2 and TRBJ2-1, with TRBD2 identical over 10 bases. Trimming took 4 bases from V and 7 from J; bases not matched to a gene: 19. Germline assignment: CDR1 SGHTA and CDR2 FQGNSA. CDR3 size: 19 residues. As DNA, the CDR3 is TGTGCCAGCAGCTCCTATGGTCTAGCGGGAGAGTTAGTTAAAAATGAGCAGTTCTTC. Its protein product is CASSSYGLAGELVKNEQFF.

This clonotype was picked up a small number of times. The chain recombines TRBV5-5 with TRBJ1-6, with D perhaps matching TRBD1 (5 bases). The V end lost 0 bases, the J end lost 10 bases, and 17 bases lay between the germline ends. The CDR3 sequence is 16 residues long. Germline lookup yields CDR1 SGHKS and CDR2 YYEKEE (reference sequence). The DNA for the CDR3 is TGTGCCAGCAGCTTGGCAGTCAGGGTAGAAGGGTCACCCCTCCACTTT. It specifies CASSLAVRVEGSPLHF.

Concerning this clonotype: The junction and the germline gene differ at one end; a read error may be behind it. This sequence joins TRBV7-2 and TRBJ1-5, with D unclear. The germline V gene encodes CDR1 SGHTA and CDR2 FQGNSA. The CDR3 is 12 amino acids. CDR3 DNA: TGTGCCGGCAGCTTCGGGTGGCAGCCCCAGCATTTT. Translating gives CAGSFGWQPQHF.

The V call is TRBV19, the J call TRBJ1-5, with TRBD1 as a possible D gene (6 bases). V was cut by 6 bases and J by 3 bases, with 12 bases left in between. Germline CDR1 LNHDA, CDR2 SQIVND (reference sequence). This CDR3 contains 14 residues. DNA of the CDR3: TGTGCCAGTAGGCTCGGACAGCCCAATCAGCCCCAGCATTTT. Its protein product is CASRLGQPNQPQHF.

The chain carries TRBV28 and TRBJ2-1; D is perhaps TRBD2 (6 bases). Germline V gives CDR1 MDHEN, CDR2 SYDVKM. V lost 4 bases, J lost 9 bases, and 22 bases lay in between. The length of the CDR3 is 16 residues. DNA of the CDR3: TGTGCCAGCAGTTCCACCCCGGGACTTGGAGAGGTTGAGCAGTTCTTC. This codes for CASSSTPGLGEVEQFF.

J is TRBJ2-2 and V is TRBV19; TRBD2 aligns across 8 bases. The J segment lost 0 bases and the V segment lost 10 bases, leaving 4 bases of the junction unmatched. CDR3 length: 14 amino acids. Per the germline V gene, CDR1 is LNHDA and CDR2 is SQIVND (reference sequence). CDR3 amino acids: CATGLASNTGELFF. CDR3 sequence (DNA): TGTGCCACTGGACTAGCATCGAACACCGGGGAGCTGTTTTTT. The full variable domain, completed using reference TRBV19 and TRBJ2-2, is DGGITQSPKYLFRKEGQNVTLSCEQNLNHDAMYWYRQDPGQGLRLIYYSQIVNDFQKGDIAEGYSVSREKKESFPLTVTSAQKNPTAFYLCATGLASNTGELFFGEGSRLTVL.